This is a list of T cell receptor beta chains from one sample in a study of shared clonotypes between healthy human individuals. Libraries were prepared by immunoSEQ multiplex PCR; TCRdb keeps only in-frame clonotypes and omits some of them. The sample includes hundreds of thousands of clones, around 79% seen only once; the top ten take roughly 13%. Sequencing was carried out using PBMCs. These receptors all stem from a woman aged 40 to 50 in good health. Some clones in this sample may be carry-over from other donors' samples. Each CDR3 is given with its conserved first and last residue. D genes are given only for firm matches. Some rows have no size entry. The others give once, few or many, or a class for an expanded clone.

d_gene: -; j_gene: TRBJ2-3; v_gene: TRBV5-6; abundance: -; CDR3aa: CASSLRRTDTQYF; CDR3nt: TGTGCCAGCAGCTTGCGGCGCACGGATACGCAGTATTTT
d_gene: -; j_gene: TRBJ1-4; v_gene: TRBV7-6; abundance: once; CDR3aa: CASSLAGDAPKLFF; CDR3nt: TGTGCCAGCAGCTTAGCGGGGGACGCCCCCAAACTGTTTTTT
d_gene: TRBD1; j_gene: TRBJ1-4; v_gene: TRBV30; abundance: few; CDR3aa: CAWSNRDRGGEKLFF; CDR3nt: TGTGCCTGGAGTAACCGGGACAGGGGAGGTGAAAAACTGTTTTTT
d_gene: TRBD2; j_gene: TRBJ2-5; v_gene: TRBV9; abundance: -; CDR3aa: CASSVVSGPQETQYF; CDR3nt: TGTGCCAGCAGCGTAGTTAGCGGGCCTCAAGAGACCCAGTACTTC
d_gene: -; j_gene: TRBJ2-3; v_gene: TRBV4-1; abundance: -; CDR3aa: CASSQGFSASDTQYF; CDR3nt: TGCGCCAGCAGCCAAGGCTTTAGCGCGTCAGATACGCAGTATTTT
d_gene: TRBD2; j_gene: TRBJ2-5; v_gene: TRBV7-9; abundance: -; CDR3aa: CASSPGGSGAIGTQYF; CDR3nt: TGTGCCAGCAGCCCCGGGGGTAGCGGGGCGATAGGGACCCAGTACTTC
d_gene: -; j_gene: TRBJ2-1; v_gene: TRBV6-1; abundance: -; CDR3aa: CASSGRTAYNEQFF; CDR3nt: TGTGCCAGCAGTGGCCGGACAGCCTACAATGAGCAGTTCTTC
d_gene: -; j_gene: TRBJ1-1; v_gene: TRBV30; abundance: -; CDR3aa: CAWVRGGMPMNTEAFF; CDR3nt: TGTGCCTGGGTTCGAGGGGGTATGCCCATGAACACTGAAGCTTTCTTT
d_gene: TRBD2; j_gene: TRBJ2-5; v_gene: TRBV6-1; abundance: -; CDR3aa: CASSVGTSGSGSETQYF; CDR3nt: TGTGCCAGCAGTGTTGGGACTAGCGGGAGCGGGTCAGAGACCCAGTACTTC
d_gene: TRBD1; j_gene: TRBJ1-2; v_gene: TRBV28; abundance: -; CDR3aa: CASSPADRGIRGYTF; CDR3nt: TGTGCCAGCAGTCCGGCGGACAGGGGAATTAGAGGCTACACCTTC
d_gene: -; j_gene: TRBJ2-7; v_gene: TRBV19; abundance: -; CDR3aa: CASSTRTAYEQYF; CDR3nt: TGTGCCAGTAGTACTCGGACAGCCTACGAGCAGTACTTC
d_gene: -; j_gene: TRBJ1-5; v_gene: TRBV28; abundance: many; CDR3aa: CASSLTSTYSNQPQHF; CDR3nt: TGTGCCAGCAGTTTGACGAGCACATATAGCAATCAGCCCCAGCATTTT
d_gene: -; j_gene: TRBJ2-2; v_gene: TRBV10-2; abundance: -; CDR3aa: CASSEIRGRTGELFF; CDR3nt: TGCGCCAGCAGTGAGATCAGGGGGAGGACCGGGGAGCTGTTTTTT
d_gene: TRBD1; j_gene: TRBJ2-5; v_gene: TRBV18; abundance: few; CDR3aa: CASSPVATGERSETQYF; CDR3nt: TGTGCCAGCTCACCGGTTGCGACAGGGGAGAGATCAGAGACCCAGTACTTC
d_gene: TRBD2; j_gene: TRBJ2-7; v_gene: TRBV5-1; abundance: -; CDR3aa: CASSLGPSGGSYEQYF; CDR3nt: TGCGCCAGCAGCTTGGGGCCTAGCGGGGGGTCCTACGAGCAGTACTTC
d_gene: TRBD2; j_gene: TRBJ2-7; v_gene: TRBV5-4; abundance: -; CDR3aa: CASSRGASGSSHEQYF; CDR3nt: TGTGCCAGCAGCCGAGGCGCTAGCGGGAGTTCCCACGAGCAGTACTTC
d_gene: -; j_gene: TRBJ2-3; v_gene: TRBV15; abundance: -; CDR3aa: CATSSEGGARTQYF; CDR3nt: TGTGCCACCAGCAGTGAGGGGGGGGCAAGAACGCAGTATTTT
d_gene: -; j_gene: TRBJ1-2; v_gene: TRBV6-1; abundance: once; CDR3aa: CASSEGGSNYGYTF; CDR3nt: TGTGCCAGCAGTGAAGGGGGGTCAAATTATGGCTACACCTTC
d_gene: TRBD2; j_gene: TRBJ2-2; v_gene: TRBV4-2; abundance: -; CDR3aa: CASSQDSGGSTGELFF; CDR3nt: TGTGCCAGCAGCCAAGACTCTGGCGGGAGCACCGGGGAGCTGTTTTTT
d_gene: -; j_gene: TRBJ1-1; v_gene: TRBV27; abundance: -; CDR3aa: CASSLSGGGTEAFF; CDR3nt: TGTGCCAGCAGTTTATCAGGGGGGGGAACTGAAGCTTTCTTT
d_gene: TRBD1; j_gene: TRBJ1-5; v_gene: TRBV28; abundance: few; CDR3aa: CASSPDREFQPQHF; CDR3nt: TGTGCCAGCAGCCCCGACAGGGAGTTTCAGCCCCAGCATTTT
d_gene: TRBD1; j_gene: TRBJ2-7; v_gene: TRBV7-6; abundance: -; CDR3aa: CASSLVGGQGREQYF; CDR3nt: TGTGCCAGCAGCTTAGTAGGTGGACAGGGGCGCGAGCAGTACTTC
d_gene: TRBD2; j_gene: TRBJ2-7; v_gene: TRBV5-1; abundance: -; CDR3aa: CASSLTSGSSYEQYF; CDR3nt: TGCGCCAGCAGCTTAACTAGCGGGAGTTCCTACGAGCAGTACTTC
d_gene: -; j_gene: TRBJ2-1; v_gene: TRBV11-3; abundance: -; CDR3aa: CASSLGDHNEQFF; CDR3nt: TGTGCCAGCAGCTTAGGGGATCACAATGAGCAGTTCTTC
d_gene: -; j_gene: TRBJ1-2; v_gene: TRBV7-9; abundance: many; CDR3aa: CASSWGQNYGYTF; CDR3nt: TGTGCCAGCAGCTGGGGACAAAACTATGGCTACACCTTC
d_gene: -; j_gene: TRBJ2-3; v_gene: TRBV21-1; abundance: -; CDR3aa: CASSLRGPPDTQYF; CDR3nt: TGTGCCAGCAGCCTCCGGGGGCCCCCAGATACGCAGTATTTT
d_gene: -; j_gene: TRBJ2-2; v_gene: TRBV27; abundance: -; CDR3aa: CASGRALLNTGELFF; CDR3nt: TGTGCCAGCGGCAGGGCCCTTTTAAACACCGGGGAGCTGTTTTTT
d_gene: -; j_gene: TRBJ2-5; v_gene: TRBV9; abundance: -; CDR3aa: CASSVGDGRSQETQYF; CDR3nt: TGTGCCAGCAGCGTAGGCGACGGCCGATCCCAAGAGACCCAGTACTTC
d_gene: TRBD1; j_gene: TRBJ1-4; v_gene: TRBV9; abundance: -; CDR3aa: CASSGDGTERNEKLFF; CDR3nt: TGTGCCAGCAGCGGAGACGGGACAGAACGAAATGAAAAACTGTTTTTT
d_gene: -; j_gene: TRBJ2-5; v_gene: TRBV5-6; abundance: -; CDR3aa: CASSSLLRRLEQETQYF; CDR3nt: TGTGCCAGCAGCTCCCTCCTTAGGCGACTTGAGCAAGAGACCCAGTACTTC
d_gene: -; j_gene: TRBJ2-5; v_gene: TRBV30; abundance: -; CDR3aa: CAWSVLYQETQYF; CDR3nt: TGTGCCTGGAGTGTGCTTTACCAAGAGACCCAGTACTTC
d_gene: -; j_gene: TRBJ2-3; v_gene: TRBV5-8; abundance: -; CDR3aa: CASSLNLATTDTQYF; CDR3nt: TGTGCCAGCAGCTTAAATCTGGCCACCACAGATACGCAGTATTTT
d_gene: -; j_gene: TRBJ1-5; v_gene: TRBV11-2; abundance: few; CDR3aa: CASSLSPGQPQHF; CDR3nt: TGTGCCAGCAGCCTCTCCCCTGGCCAGCCCCAGCATTTT
d_gene: TRBD1; j_gene: TRBJ1-1; v_gene: TRBV7-3; abundance: -; CDR3aa: CASSLMTGGTGTEAFF; CDR3nt: TGTGCCAGCAGCTTAATGACAGGGGGGACAGGAACTGAAGCTTTCTTT
d_gene: -; j_gene: TRBJ2-3; v_gene: TRBV4-2; abundance: -; CDR3aa: CASSLRGGTDTQYF; CDR3nt: TGTGCCAGCAGCCTCAGAGGCGGCACAGATACGCAGTATTTT